The sequence of this T cell receptor beta chain was determined in a study of T cell responses to AZD1222 COVID-19 vaccine. General study points: Only a handful of people who got AZD1222 tested seropositive at baseline.

The V and J ends lost 2 bases and 9 bases respectively, with 11 bases between them. Germline CDR1 reads LNHDA; CDR2 reads SQIVND (reference sequence). This CDR3 has 13 residues. To note about this clone: The antigen is not known.

Sequencing used immunoSEQ multiplex PCR; TCRdb keeps in-frame clones, though not all of them. The table lists about 130,000 clones, roughly nine tenths of them singletons. The TCR comes from an adult who received the AZD1222 COVID-19 vaccine. The V gene is TRBV19, the J gene TRBJ1-3; the D is unclear. Specimen: peripheral blood, collected 28 days after the second AZD1222 dose. The chain's CDR3 is CASSITAVGTIYF. The CDR3 nucleotides read TGTGCCAGTAGTATAACGGCCGTTGGCACCATATATTTT.